The 19 T cell receptor beta chains below were found in one sample sequenced in a study of T cell changes during pregnancy in multiple sclerosis (dated by TCRdb to the late 2010s). Libraries were prepared through the immunoSEQ multiplex PCR assay. The table comes from immuneACCESS by way of TCRdb, which keeps in-frame sequences with V and J called. Part of the clones is missing from these tables; in studies checked, under half for an unresolved V gene and the rest for unknown reasons. Counted in this sample were some 97,000 clones; around 92% of them appeared once. The ten largest clones add up to about 1.9% of the sample. Specimen: peripheral blood, collected after pregnancy. The receptors shown here come from a female donor with multiple sclerosis, enrolled in a pregnancy study.

This rearrangement joins TRBV5-6 to TRBJ1-5, with D possibly TRBD1 on 5 matching bases. The V and J ends lost 0 bases and 2 bases respectively, with 9 bases between them. Germline assignment: CDR1 SGHDT and CDR2 YYEEEE. The CDR3 sequence is 15 residues long. CDR3 sequence: CASSLGAQGNQPQHF. The CDR3 DNA reads TGTGCCAGCAGCTTGGGGGCACAGGGCAATCAGCCCCAGCATTTT.

This chain connects TRBV7-8 to TRBJ2-7; possibly TRBD2 for D (5 bases). Per the germline V gene, CDR1 is SGHVS and CDR2 is FQNEAQ. This CDR3 is built from 16 residues. The V gene lost 6 bases and the J gene lost 0 bases, with 18 bases spanning the gap. Here the CDR3 DNA reads TGTGCCAGCAGTCCAATGGTTAGCGCGAACTCCTACGAGCAGTACTTC. It encodes CASSPMVSANSYEQYF.

The chain uses TRBV4-3 and TRBJ1-3, with D possibly being TRBD1 (6 bases). This CDR3 contains 16 residues. V lost 4 bases and J lost 0, with 13 bases in between. The V gene's germline CDR1 is LGHNA and CDR2 YSLEER. The CDR3 protein is CASSPGRGSSGNTIYF. Here the CDR3 DNA reads TGCGCCAGCAGCCCAGGAAGGGGGAGCTCTGGAAACACCATATATTTT.

The chain carries TRBV4-1 and TRBJ2-2; 10 bases are shared with TRBD2. CDR3 size: 18 residues. The V gene end was trimmed by 2 bases and the J gene end by 5 bases; junction bases not matched to a gene: 11. Germline CDR1 and CDR2: MGHRA and YSYEKL. The CDR3 nucleotides are TGCGCCAGCAGCCAACCAACCGACCGGACTAGCGGTACCGGGGAGCTGTTTTTT. It is translated as CASSQPTDRTSGTGELFF.

J is TRBJ2-5 and V is TRBV7-3; a weak D match, TRBD1 (6 bases). Per germline, CDR1 SGHTA and CDR2 FQGTGA. The CDR3 totals 13 residues. V lost 5 bases and J 5 bases, leaving 12 bases between the germline ends. DNA for the CDR3: TGTGCCAGCAGCGGGGGCGGCCCGGAGACCCAGTACTTC. Translation gives CASSGGGPETQYF.

The CDR3 loop is CASSLLNSYEQYF. CDR3 DNA: TGTGCCAGCAGTTTACTAAACTCCTACGAGCAGTACTTC. J is TRBJ2-7 and V is TRBV27; no firm D call. V shed 2 bases and J shed 0 bases, with 5 bases lying between them. CDR1 and CDR2 (germline): MNHEY, SMNVEV (reference sequence). This CDR3 contains 13 residues.

This rearrangement joins TRBV28 to TRBJ2-3; 9 positions match TRBD2. The CDR3 length is 14 residues. Germline V lookup: CDR1 MDHEN, CDR2 SYDVKM. The junction had 8 bases not matched to a gene; V was cut back by 6 bases and J by 7 bases. In nucleotides, the CDR3 is TGTGCCAGCAGCTTTACTAGCGGGCTTTATACGCAGTATTTT. Protein: CASSFTSGLYTQYF. The variable domain in full, with the rest retrieved from reference TRBV28 and TRBJ2-3, is DVKVTQSSRYLVKRTGEKVFLECVQDMDHENMFWYRQDPGLGLRLIYFSYDVKMKEKGDIPEGYSVSREKKERFSLILESASTNQTSMYLCASSFTSGLYTQYFGPGTRLTVL.

V usage is TRBV5-1 and J usage is TRBJ2-7; 8 nucleotides match TRBD1. Trimming at V came to 4 bases and at J to 5 bases, leaving 8 bases not matched to a gene. Germline V lookup: CDR1 SGHRS, CDR2 YFSETQ. The CDR3 has 14 amino acids. In DNA, the CDR3 is TGCGCCAGCAGCCCCGGCAGGGGGCTTCACGAGCAGTACTTC. This translates into CASSPGRGLHEQYF.

The rearrangement joins TRBV7-2 to TRBJ2-3; D gene unclear. Germline CDR1 and CDR2: SGHTA and FQGNSA. The CDR3 has 15 amino acids. Deletions cut 3 bases from V and 0 bases from J, with 10 bases between. CDR3 region: CASSFQARSTDTQYF. The CDR3 DNA reads TGTGCCAGCAGCTTCCAAGCGAGGAGCACAGATACGCAGTATTTT.

This chain joins TRBV4-1 and TRBJ1-4; tentative D call: TRBD1 (5 bases). V lost 0 bases, J lost 0 bases, and 8 bases lay in between. This CDR3 is 16 amino acids long. CDR1 is MGHRA and CDR2 is YSYEKL in the germline V gene. The CDR3 region is CASSQDWGATNEKLFF. CDR3 nucleotide sequence: TGCGCCAGCAGCCAAGATTGGGGCGCAACTAATGAAAAACTGTTTTTT.

The chain employs TRBV5-6 and TRBJ2-2; 11 bases are shared with TRBD2. Germline lookup yields CDR1 SGHDT and CDR2 YYEEEE. This CDR3 is 19 amino acids long. V shed 0 bases and J 0 bases; nucleotides not matched to a gene: 7. CDR3 sequence (DNA): TGTGCCAGCAGCTTGGCCGTTACTAGCGGGGGACCGAACACCGGGGAGCTGTTTTTT. Encoded protein: CASSLAVTSGGPNTGELFF.

This clone was counted once. V and J are TRBV7-2 and TRBJ2-7; 15 nucleotides agree with TRBD2. CDR3 length equals 18 residues. Germline trimming cut 5 bases from V and 2 bases from J; bases unmatched to any gene: 10. Germline V lookup: CDR1 SGHTA, CDR2 FQGNSA. In DNA form, the CDR3 reads TGTGCCAGCAGCCTCCTACGGACTAGCGGGGGGGCCACCTACGAGCAGTACTTC. It yields the protein CASSLLRTSGGATYEQYF.

The chain is built from TRBV28 and TRBJ1-2; maybe TRBD1 (6 bases). This CDR3 spans 12 amino acids. V gave up 11 bases and J gave up 5 bases, with 15 bases separating them. Germline values: CDR1 MDHEN, CDR2 SYDVKM. The CDR3 region has the DNA TGTGCCGCTGAGACAGGCCCATATGGCTACACCTTC. Amino acids: CAAETGPYGYTF.

The rearrangement joins TRBV4-3 to TRBJ2-7, with D perhaps matching TRBD1 (6 bases). The CDR3 covers 17 residues. Trimming took off 0 bases at V and 7 bases at J, with 22 bases between the two ends. The germline CDR1 and CDR2 sequences are LGHNA and YSLEER. The CDR3 spells CASSQDDSPGAVWEQYF. The DNA of the CDR3 is TGCGCCAGCAGCCAAGATGATTCCCCAGGGGCCGTCTGGGAGCAGTACTTC.

The rearrangement joins TRBV10-1 to TRBJ1-6; D perhaps matches TRBD1 (5 bases). Germline CDR1 is WNHNN and CDR2 is SYGVQD (reference sequence). V was cut by 4 bases and J by 0 bases, with 13 bases left in between. The CDR3 totals 17 residues. The CDR3 DNA reads as TGCGCCAGCAGTGTCCAGGGTAGGAGCTCCTATAATTCACCCCTCCACTTT. Translation: CASSVQGRSSYNSPLHF.

This clone appeared a few times. The chain uses TRBV9 and TRBJ2-3, with D perhaps TRBD1 (6 bases). The germline V gene encodes CDR1 SGDLS and CDR2 YYNGEE. This CDR3 has 18 amino acids. V lost 4 bases and J lost 0, with 21 bases in between. CDR3 sequence reads: CASSPSDQGWISTDTQYF. DNA for the CDR3: TGTGCCAGCAGCCCTTCGGACCAGGGGTGGATCAGCACAGATACGCAGTATTTT. Filled out from reference TRBV9 and TRBJ2-3, the complete variable domain reads DSGVTQTPKHLITATGQRVTLRCSPRSGDLSVYWYQQSLDQGLQFLIQYYNGEERAKGNILERFSAQQFPDLHSELNLSSLELGDSALYFCASSPSDQGWISTDTQYFGPGTRLTVL.

The chain couples TRBV5-1 to TRBJ1-5; D may be TRBD1 (5 bases). This CDR3 is 14 amino acids long. Per the germline V gene, CDR1 is SGHRS and CDR2 is YFSETQ. Trimming stripped 4 bases from V and 6 bases from J, with 14 bases between. In DNA form, the CDR3 reads TGCGCCAGCAGCCCCCGGGGGGGAATTCAGCCCCAGCATTTT. Translating it yields CASSPRGGIQPQHF.

This chain links TRBV7-2 with TRBJ2-7, with TRBD1 as a possible D gene (6 bases). Per the germline V gene, CDR1 is SGHTA and CDR2 is FQGNSA. Trimming pared 5 bases from V and 3 bases from J, leaving 14 bases between. The CDR3 length is 14 residues. The CDR3 DNA reads TGTGCCAGCAGCCTACAGGGTATAGGCTACGAGCAGTACTTC. This translates into CASSLQGIGYEQYF.

The J gene is TRBJ1-5, the V gene TRBV19, with TRBD1 matching 7 bases. J gave up 4 bases and V 6 bases, and 18 bases lay outside the gene matches. The CDR3 contains 18 residues. Germline V lookup: CDR1 LNHDA, CDR2 SQIVND (reference sequence). DNA for the CDR3: TGTGCCAGTAGCAGAGACTCGGACAGGCCCCAACGTAATCAGCCCCAGCATTTT. Protein: CASSRDSDRPQRNQPQHF.